The 21 T cell receptor beta chains given below trace back to one sample, sequenced in a study of blood T cell repertoires in COVID-19. Method: immunoSEQ multiplex PCR; TCRdb's copy keeps in-frame clones and lacks some. The table shows 200,000 to 250,000 clones, with approximately 81% occurring only once. What was sequenced was peripheral blood. The receptors shown here come from a woman aged 80 or older with active or convalescent COVID-19.

The V call is TRBV12-5, the J call TRBJ2-1, with D tentatively TRBD1 (6 bases). Germline CDR1 LGHNT, CDR2 FRNRAP. The CDR3 extends over 15 amino acids. Trimming shortened V by 6 bases and J by 2 bases, and 14 bases separated the two germline ends. The CDR3 loop reads CASGRNTGTYNEQFF. The CDR3 DNA follows: TGTGCTAGTGGACGAAATACAGGGACCTACAATGAGCAGTTCTTC.

This sequence joins TRBV4-1 and TRBJ1-1, with a weak D call TRBD1 (6 bases). CDR1 is MGHRA, CDR2 YSYEKL, per germline. This CDR3 is built from 13 residues. The V end lost 6 bases, the J end lost 1 base, and 9 bases lay between the germline ends. The CDR3 sequence is CASSLQGNTEAFF. The CDR3 DNA is TGCGCCAGCAGTCTACAGGGGAACACTGAAGCTTTCTTT.

This clone was found once. V usage is TRBV6-2 or TRBV6-3 and J usage is TRBJ2-7; 7 bases fit TRBD2. The CDR3 length is 16 residues. The germline V gene has CDR1 MNHEY and CDR2 SVGEGT. The V and J ends lost 2 bases and 7 bases, in that order; junction bases with no gene match: 14. The CDR3 reads CASSYKILAGVDEQYF. Written as DNA, the CDR3 is TGTGCCAGCAGTTACAAGATTCTGGCGGGAGTGGATGAGCAGTACTTC.

This clone was found once. The CDR3 DNA is TGTGCCAGCAGTGGCTGGGCGGGGGGCACAGATACGCAGTATTTT. Its protein is CASSGWAGGTDTQYF. The rearrangement joins TRBV25-1 to TRBJ2-3, with 7 bases identical to TRBD2. V trimming: 4 bases; J trimming: 1 base; junction bases outside the gene matches: 5. The CDR3 consists of 15 residues. In germline, CDR1 is MGHDK, CDR2 SYGVNS.

This chain links TRBV7-2 with TRBJ1-6; 8 bases agree with TRBD1. Losses at the gene ends were 5 bases for V and 10 bases for J; bases not matched to a gene: 10. This CDR3 has 15 residues. CDR1 SGHTA and CDR2 FQGNSA come from the germline V gene. In DNA, the CDR3 is TGTGCCAGCAGCCCGGGCCAGGGGGCACACTCACCCCTCCACTTT. It codes for CASSPGQGAHSPLHF.

Points on this clone: This same CDR3 is encoded by further DNA sequences in the sample. The chain links TRBV5-1 to TRBJ2-2; 8 positions match TRBD1. This CDR3 has 16 amino acids. J was trimmed by 2 bases and V by 2 bases; bases with no gene match: 5. Germline V gene data show CDR1 as SGHRS and CDR2 as YFSETQ. In DNA form, the CDR3 reads TGCGCCAGCAGCTTCTCAGACAGGGGAAACACCGGGGAGCTGTTTTTT. Translating gives CASSFSDRGNTGELFF.

CDR3 bases: TGTGCCAGCAGCTTAGGGACTTCTACCGGGGAGCTGTTTTTT. It translates to CASSLGTSTGELFF. The rearrangement uses TRBV7-9 and TRBJ2-2; perhaps TRBD2 as D (5 bases). Germline values: CDR1 SEHNR, CDR2 FQNEAQ (reference sequence). Trimming took 1 base from V and 5 from J, leaving 8 bases between them. The CDR3 length is 14 residues.

The J gene is TRBJ2-7, the V gene TRBV5-1; the D is unclear. V gave up 2 bases and J gave up 5 bases, with 8 bases separating them. CDR3 length: 12 residues. Germline CDR1 and CDR2: SGHRS and YFSETQ. The CDR3 loop reads CASSLWQDEQYF. The DNA for the CDR3 is TGCGCCAGCAGCTTATGGCAGGACGAGCAGTACTTC.

The J gene is TRBJ2-1, the V gene TRBV9; 10 bases are a match to TRBD2. J gave up 6 bases and V 2 bases, and 5 bases lay outside the gene matches. The CDR3 has 15 residues. The germline V gene encodes CDR1 SGDLS and CDR2 YYNGEE. DNA for the CDR3: TGTGCCAGCAGCGTGAGCGGGAGGGCCGCCAATGAGCAGTTCTTC. Its translation is CASSVSGRAANEQFF. Complete variable domain (other parts from reference TRBV9 and TRBJ2-1): DSGVTQTPKHLITATGQRVTLRCSPRSGDLSVYWYQQSLDQGLQFLIQYYNGEERAKGNILERFSAQQFPDLHSELNLSSLELGDSALYFCASSVSGRAANEQFFGPGTRLTVL.

The rearrangement uses TRBV30 and TRBJ2-4; 8 bases map to TRBD2. Trimming removed 5 bases from V and 7 bases from J; junction bases left unmatched: 7. This CDR3 spans 13 amino acids. CDR1 GTSNPN and CDR2 SVGIG come from the germline V gene (reference sequence). DNA for the CDR3: TGTGCCTGGGATGAGCGGGGGTCGAACATTCAGTACTTC. Its translation: CAWDERGSNIQYF. The complete variable domain, with remaining parts taken from reference TRBV30 and TRBJ2-4, reads SQTIHQWPATLVQPVGSPLSLECTVEGTSNPNLYWYRQAAGRGLQLLFYSVGIGQISSEVPQNLSASRPQDRQFILSSKKLLLSDSGFYLCAWDERGSNIQYFGAGTRLSVL.

The sample holds one count of this clone. A much larger clone lies one base from this, so it may be a read error. This rearrangement joins TRBV5-6 to TRBJ1-1; the match to TRBD1 covers 7 bases. The CDR3 has 13 amino acids. V lost 4 bases to trimming and J lost 1 base; unmatched junction nucleotides: 1. Germline values: CDR1 SGHDT, CDR2 YYEEEE. This CDR3 is CASSRDRNTEAFF. CDR3 coding DNA: TGTGCCAGCAGCCGGGACAGGAACACTGAAGCTTTCTTT.

There are a few counts of this clone. The chain is built from TRBV15 and TRBJ1-5; D remains unclear. The V end was cut by 2 bases, the J end by 0 bases, with 5 bases between. Germline V gene data show CDR1 as LNHNV and CDR2 as YYDKDF (reference sequence). The CDR3 totals 14 residues. The DNA for the CDR3 is TGTGCCACCAGCAGAACAGTTAGCAATCAGCCCCAGCATTTT. Encoded protein: CATSRTVSNQPQHF. The complete variable domain, with remaining parts taken from reference TRBV15 and TRBJ1-5, reads DAMVIQNPRYQVTQFGKPVTLSCSQTLNHNVMYWYQQKSSQAPKLLFHYYDKDFNNEADTPDNFQSRRPNTSFCFLDIRSPGLGDTAMYLCATSRTVSNQPQHFGDGTRLSIL.

The chain uses TRBV5-1 and TRBJ2-7; 15 positions agree with TRBD2. The CDR3 has 16 residues. V lost 3 bases, J lost 4 bases, and 5 bases stayed unmatched. Germline loops: CDR1 SGHRS, CDR2 YFSETQ. CDR3 sequence reads: CASSSGTSGRLYEQYF. The DNA of the CDR3 is TGCGCCAGCAGCTCCGGGACTAGCGGGAGGTTATACGAGCAGTACTTC.

The chain carries TRBV5-1 and TRBJ2-5; TRBD1 aligns across 9 bases. Germline V gene sequence: CDR1 SGHRS, CDR2 YFSETQ. After removal of 0 bases from V and 5 bases from J, the junction contained 8 bases not matched to a gene. CDR3 size: 16 residues. The CDR3 reads CASSLGGDRVEETQYF. The DNA for the CDR3 is TGCGCCAGCAGCTTGGGAGGGGACAGGGTGGAGGAGACCCAGTACTTC.

The CDR3 loop reads CATSAGRGQVDTQYF. The CDR3 bases are TGTGCCACCAGTGCAGGCAGGGGGCAGGTAGATACGCAGTATTTT. The rearrangement links TRBV24-1 to TRBJ2-3, with 8 bases that match TRBD1. This CDR3 region has 15 residues. Germline lookup yields CDR1 KGHDR and CDR2 SFDVKD. Losses at the gene ends were 5 bases for V and 5 bases for J; bases not matched to a gene: 8.

V gene TRBV10-3 combines with J gene TRBJ1-2; D gene ambiguous. Germline V gene sequence: CDR1 ENHRY, CDR2 SYGVKD. Trimming left V 3 bases short and J 2 bases short, with 13 bases between. The CDR3 runs 15 residues. DNA for the CDR3: TGTGCCATCAGTGACCGAGGGTCGGTGAACTATGGCTACACCTTC. Amino acids: CAISDRGSVNYGYTF.

The chain carries TRBV2 and TRBJ2-5, with 7 bases aligning to TRBD2. V shed 6 bases and J 5 bases; nucleotides not matched to a gene: 12. This CDR3 has 15 residues. CDR1 is SNHLY, CDR2 FYNNEI, per germline. CDR3 sequence (DNA): TGTGCCAGCAGCTATCCTGGACTAGTCGCGGAGACCCAGTACTTC. It yields the protein CASSYPGLVAETQYF.

The genes are TRBV11-2 and TRBJ2-7; 12 bases align to TRBD2. Looked up from germline, CDR1 is SGHAT and CDR2 is FQNNGV. The CDR3 totals 14 residues. V lost 5 bases and J lost 6; bases outside the gene matches: 5. The CDR3, as DNA: TGTGCCAGCAGCCTTACTAGCGGGAGGACCGAGCAGTACTTC. Translating gives CASSLTSGRTEQYF.

The chain carries TRBV2 and TRBJ1-4; 10 bases fit TRBD1. Germline CDR1 SNHLY, CDR2 FYNNEI. J was trimmed by 2 bases and V by 6 bases; bases with no gene match: 6. This CDR3 spans 16 amino acids. The CDR3 DNA follows: TGTGCCAGCAGAAGACAGGGGGCGAAGACTAATGAAAAACTGTTTTTT. This gives the protein CASRRQGAKTNEKLFF.

This chain joins TRBV7-9 and TRBJ1-1, with 7 positions matching TRBD1. The junction had 6 bases not matched to a gene; V was cut back by 5 bases and J by 3 bases. CDR1 SEHNR and CDR2 FQNEAQ come from the germline V gene (reference sequence). The CDR3 runs to 14 residues. In DNA, the CDR3 is TGTGCCAGCAGCGCGGGACAGAAAGACACTGAAGCTTTCTTT. It codes for CASSAGQKDTEAFF.

The chain joins TRBV28 to TRBJ2-1; the D is unclear. V was cut by 6 bases and J by 9 bases, with 12 bases left in between. Germline-derived CDR1 and CDR2 are MDHEN and SYDVKM. The CDR3 totals 12 residues. The CDR3 DNA follows: TGTGCCAGCAGGTCTAAAATTCTTGAGCAGTTCTTC. Protein product: CASRSKILEQFF.